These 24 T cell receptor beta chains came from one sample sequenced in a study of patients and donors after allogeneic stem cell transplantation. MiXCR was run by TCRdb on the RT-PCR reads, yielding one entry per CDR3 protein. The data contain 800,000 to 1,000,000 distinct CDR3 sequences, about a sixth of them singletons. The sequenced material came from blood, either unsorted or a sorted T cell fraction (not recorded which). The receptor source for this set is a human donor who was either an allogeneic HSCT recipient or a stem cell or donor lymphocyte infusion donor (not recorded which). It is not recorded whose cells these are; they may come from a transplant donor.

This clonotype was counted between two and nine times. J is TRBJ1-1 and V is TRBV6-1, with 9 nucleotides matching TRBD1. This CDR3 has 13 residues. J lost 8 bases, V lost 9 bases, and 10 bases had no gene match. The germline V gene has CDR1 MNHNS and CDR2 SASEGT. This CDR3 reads CASARDREEEAFF. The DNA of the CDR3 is TGTGCCAGTGCCCGGGACAGGGAGGAAGAAGCTTTCTTT.

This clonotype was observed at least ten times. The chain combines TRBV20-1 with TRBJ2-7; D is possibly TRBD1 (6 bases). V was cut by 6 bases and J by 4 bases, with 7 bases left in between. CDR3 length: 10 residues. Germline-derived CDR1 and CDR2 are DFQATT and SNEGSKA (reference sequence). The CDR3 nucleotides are TGCAGTGCAGGGACATACGAGCAGTACTTC. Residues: CSAGTYEQYF.

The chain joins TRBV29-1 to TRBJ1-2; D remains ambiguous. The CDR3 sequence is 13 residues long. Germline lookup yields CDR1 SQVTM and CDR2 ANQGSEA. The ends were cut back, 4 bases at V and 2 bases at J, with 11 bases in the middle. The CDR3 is CSVVSPRNYGYTF. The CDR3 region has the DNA TGCAGCGTTGTATCTCCCAGAAACTATGGCTACACCTTC.

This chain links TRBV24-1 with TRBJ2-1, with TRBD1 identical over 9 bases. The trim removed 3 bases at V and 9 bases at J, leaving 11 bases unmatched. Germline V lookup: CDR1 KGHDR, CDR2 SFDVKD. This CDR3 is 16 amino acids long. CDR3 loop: CATSDAQGAQRREQFF. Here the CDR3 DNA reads TGTGCCACCAGTGATGCACAGGGGGCGCAGAGGCGTGAGCAGTTCTTC.

The CDR3 here is CANSEPSRGDTEAFF. The CDR3 nucleotides are TGTGCCAACTCAGAACCGAGCAGGGGGGACACTGAAGCTTTCTTT. The chain joins TRBV7-2 to TRBJ1-1, with 7 nucleotides matching TRBD1. Germline trimming cut 10 bases from V and 3 bases from J; bases unmatched to any gene: 14. This CDR3 is 15 amino acids long. Germline CDR1 SGHTA, CDR2 FQGNSA.

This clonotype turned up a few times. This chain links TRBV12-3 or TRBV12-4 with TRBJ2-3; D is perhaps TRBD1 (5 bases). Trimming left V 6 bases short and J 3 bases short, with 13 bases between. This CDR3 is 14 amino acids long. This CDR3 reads CASSPNRQTDTQYF. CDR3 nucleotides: TGTGCCAGCAGCCCTAATCGACAGACAGATACGCAGTATTTT.

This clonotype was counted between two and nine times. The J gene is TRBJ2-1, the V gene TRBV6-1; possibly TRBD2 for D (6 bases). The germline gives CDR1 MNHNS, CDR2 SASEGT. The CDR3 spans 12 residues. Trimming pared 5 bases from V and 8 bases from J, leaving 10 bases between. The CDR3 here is CASSLREDEQFF. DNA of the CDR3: TGTGCCAGCAGTCTCAGGGAGGATGAGCAGTTCTTC.

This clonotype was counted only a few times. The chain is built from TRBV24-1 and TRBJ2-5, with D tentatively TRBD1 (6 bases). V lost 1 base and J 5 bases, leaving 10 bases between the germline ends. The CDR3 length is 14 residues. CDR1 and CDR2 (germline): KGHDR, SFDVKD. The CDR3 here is CATSDFWGLETQYF. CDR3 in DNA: TGTGCCACCAGTGATTTCTGGGGGCTGGAGACCCAGTACTTC.

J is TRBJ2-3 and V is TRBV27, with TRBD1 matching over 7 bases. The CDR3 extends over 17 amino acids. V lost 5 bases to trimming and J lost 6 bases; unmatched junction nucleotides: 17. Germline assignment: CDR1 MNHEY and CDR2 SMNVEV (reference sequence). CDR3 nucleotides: TGTGCCAGCAGTCCTGGGCCGACAGGGAAGCGTTCGGATACGCAGTATTTT. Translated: CASSPGPTGKRSDTQYF.

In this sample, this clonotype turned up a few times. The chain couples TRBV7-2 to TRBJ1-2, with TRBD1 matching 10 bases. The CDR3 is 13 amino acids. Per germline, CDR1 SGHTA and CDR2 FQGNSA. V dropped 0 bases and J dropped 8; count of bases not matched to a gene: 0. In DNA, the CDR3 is TGTGCCAGCAGCTTAGCGGGACAGGGGGGCTACACCTTC. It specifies CASSLAGQGGYTF.

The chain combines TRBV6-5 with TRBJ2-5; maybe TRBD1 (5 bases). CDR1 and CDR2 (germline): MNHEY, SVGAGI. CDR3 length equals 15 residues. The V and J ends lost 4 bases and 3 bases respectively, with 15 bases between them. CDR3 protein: CASSFQGTPKETQYF. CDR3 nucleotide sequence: TGTGCCAGCAGTTTCCAGGGAACGCCTAAAGAGACCCAGTACTTC.

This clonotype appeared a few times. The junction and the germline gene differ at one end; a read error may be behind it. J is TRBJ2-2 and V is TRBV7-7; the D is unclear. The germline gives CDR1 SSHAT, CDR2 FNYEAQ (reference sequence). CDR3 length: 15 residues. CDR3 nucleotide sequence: TGTGCTAGCAGCCCCCAGCCAAGTTCGGCCGGGGAGCTGTTTTTT. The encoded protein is CASSPQPSSAGELFF.

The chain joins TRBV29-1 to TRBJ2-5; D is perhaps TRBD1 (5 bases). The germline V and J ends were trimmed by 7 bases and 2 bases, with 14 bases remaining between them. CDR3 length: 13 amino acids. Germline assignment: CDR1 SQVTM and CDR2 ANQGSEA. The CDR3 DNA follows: TGCAGCGGAGTGACAGACCCACAAGAGACCCAGTACTTC. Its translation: CSGVTDPQETQYF.

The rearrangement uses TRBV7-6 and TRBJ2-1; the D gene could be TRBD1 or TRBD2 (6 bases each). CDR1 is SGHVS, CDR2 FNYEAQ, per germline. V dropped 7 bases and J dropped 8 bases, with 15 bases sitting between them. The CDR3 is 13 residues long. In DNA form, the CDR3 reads TGTGCCAGCAAGGGGGGCGCAAGGGATGAGCAGTTCTTC. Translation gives CASKGGARDEQFF.

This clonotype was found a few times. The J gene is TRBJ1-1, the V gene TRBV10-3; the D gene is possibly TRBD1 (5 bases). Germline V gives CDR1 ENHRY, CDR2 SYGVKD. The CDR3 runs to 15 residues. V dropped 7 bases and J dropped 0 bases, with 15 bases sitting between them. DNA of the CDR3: TGTGCCATCAAGGAGAATGGGGGAGTGAACACTGAAGCTTTCTTT. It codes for CAIKENGGVNTEAFF.

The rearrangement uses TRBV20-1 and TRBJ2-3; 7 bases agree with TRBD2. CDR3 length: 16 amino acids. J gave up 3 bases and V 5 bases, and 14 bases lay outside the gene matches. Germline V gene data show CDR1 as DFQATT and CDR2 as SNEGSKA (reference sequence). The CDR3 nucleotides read TGCAGTGCTGGCGGAGTGGCGGGGGTAAGAACAGATACGCAGTATTTT. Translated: CSAGGVAGVRTDTQYF.

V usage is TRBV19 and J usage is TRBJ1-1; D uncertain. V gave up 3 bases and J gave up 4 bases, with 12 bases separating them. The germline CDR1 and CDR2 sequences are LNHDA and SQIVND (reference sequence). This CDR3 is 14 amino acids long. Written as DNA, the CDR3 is TGTGCCAGTAGTATTATGGGATTTGGCACTGAAGCTTTCTTT. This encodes CASSIMGFGTEAFF.

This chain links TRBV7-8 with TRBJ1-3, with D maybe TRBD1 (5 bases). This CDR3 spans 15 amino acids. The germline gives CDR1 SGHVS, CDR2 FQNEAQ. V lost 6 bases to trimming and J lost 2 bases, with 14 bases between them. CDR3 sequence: CASRGRTSTGNTIYF. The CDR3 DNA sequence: TGTGCCAGCAGGGGACGGACCTCCACTGGAAACACCATATATTTT. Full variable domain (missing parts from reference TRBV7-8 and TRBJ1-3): GAGVSQSPRYKVAKRGQDVALRCDPISGHVSLFWYQQALGQGPEFLTYFQNEAQLDKSGLPSDRFFAERPEGSVSTLKIQRTQQEDSAVYLCASRGRTSTGNTIYFGEGSWLTVV.

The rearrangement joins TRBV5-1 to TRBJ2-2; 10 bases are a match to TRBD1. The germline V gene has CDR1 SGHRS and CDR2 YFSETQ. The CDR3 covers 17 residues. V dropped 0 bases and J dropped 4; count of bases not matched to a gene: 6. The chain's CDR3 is CASSLGQGARGTGELFF. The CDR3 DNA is TGCGCCAGCAGCTTGGGACAGGGGGCGCGCGGCACCGGGGAGCTGTTTTTT.

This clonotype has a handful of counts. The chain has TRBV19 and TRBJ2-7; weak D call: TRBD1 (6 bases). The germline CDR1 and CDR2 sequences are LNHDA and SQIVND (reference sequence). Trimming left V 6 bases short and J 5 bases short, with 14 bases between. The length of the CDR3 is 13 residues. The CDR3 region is CASRLQGTHEQYF. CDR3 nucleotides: TGTGCCAGTAGGCTACAGGGTACTCACGAGCAGTACTTC.

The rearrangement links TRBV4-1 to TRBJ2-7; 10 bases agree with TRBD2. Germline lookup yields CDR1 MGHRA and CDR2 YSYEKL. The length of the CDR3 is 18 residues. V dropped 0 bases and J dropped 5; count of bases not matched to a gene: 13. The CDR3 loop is CASSQDPSAGGFFHEQYF. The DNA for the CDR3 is TGCGCCAGCAGCCAAGATCCCTCAGCGGGAGGGTTCTTCCACGAGCAGTACTTC.

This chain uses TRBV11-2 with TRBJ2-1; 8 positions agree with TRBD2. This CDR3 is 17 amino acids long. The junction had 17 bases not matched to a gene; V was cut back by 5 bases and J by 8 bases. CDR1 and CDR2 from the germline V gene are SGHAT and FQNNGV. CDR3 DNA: TGTGCCAGCAGCCCCGAAAAATCTGGGACTAGTCTCGATGAGCAGTTCTTC. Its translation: CASSPEKSGTSLDEQFF. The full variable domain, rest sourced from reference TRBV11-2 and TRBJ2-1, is EAGVAQSPRYKIIEKRQSVAFWCNPISGHATLYWYQQILGQGPKLLIQFQNNGVVDDSQLPKDRFSAERLKGVDSTLKIQPAKLEDSAVYLCASSPEKSGTSLDEQFFGPGTRLTVL.

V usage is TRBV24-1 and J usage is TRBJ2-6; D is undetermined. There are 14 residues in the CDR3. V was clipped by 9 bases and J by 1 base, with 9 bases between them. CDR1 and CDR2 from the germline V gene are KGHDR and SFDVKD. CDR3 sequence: CATSRKSGANVLTF. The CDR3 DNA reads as TGTGCCACCTCCCGGAAGTCTGGGGCCAACGTCCTGACTTTC.

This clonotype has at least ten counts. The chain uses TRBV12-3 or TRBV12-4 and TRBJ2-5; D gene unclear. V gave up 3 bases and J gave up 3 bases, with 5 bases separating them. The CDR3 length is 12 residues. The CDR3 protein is CASSFVKETQYF. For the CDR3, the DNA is TGTGCCAGCAGTTTCGTCAAAGAGACCCAGTACTTC.